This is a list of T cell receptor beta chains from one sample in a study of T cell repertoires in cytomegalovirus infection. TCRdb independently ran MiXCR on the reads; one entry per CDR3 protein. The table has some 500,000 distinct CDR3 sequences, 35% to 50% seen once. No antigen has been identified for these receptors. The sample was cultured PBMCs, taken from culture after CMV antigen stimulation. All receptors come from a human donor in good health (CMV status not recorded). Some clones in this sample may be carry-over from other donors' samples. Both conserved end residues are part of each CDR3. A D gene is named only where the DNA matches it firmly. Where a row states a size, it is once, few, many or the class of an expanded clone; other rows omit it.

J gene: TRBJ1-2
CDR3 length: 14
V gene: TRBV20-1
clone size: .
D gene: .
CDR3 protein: CSARPRAVNYGYTF
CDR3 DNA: TGCAGTGCTAGACCCCGTGCGGTAAACTATGGCTACACCTTC

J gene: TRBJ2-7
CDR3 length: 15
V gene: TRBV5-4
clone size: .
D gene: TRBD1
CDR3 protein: CASSYRGTGGYEQYF
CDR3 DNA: TGTGCCAGCAGCTACCGAGGGACAGGGGGTTACGAGCAGTACTTC

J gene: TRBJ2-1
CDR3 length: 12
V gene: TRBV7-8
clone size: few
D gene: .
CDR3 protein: CASSLARVQQFF
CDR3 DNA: TGTGCCAGCAGCCTCGCCAGAGTACAGCAGTTCTTC

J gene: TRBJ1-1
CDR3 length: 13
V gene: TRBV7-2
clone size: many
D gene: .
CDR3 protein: CASSLRMNTEAFF
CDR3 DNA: TGTGCCAGCAGCTTAAGGATGAACACTGAAGCTTTCTTT

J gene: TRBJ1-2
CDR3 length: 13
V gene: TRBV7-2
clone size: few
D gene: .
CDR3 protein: CASSLVTSYGYTF
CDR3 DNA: TGTGCCAGCAGCTTAGTGACTTCCTATGGCTACACCTTC

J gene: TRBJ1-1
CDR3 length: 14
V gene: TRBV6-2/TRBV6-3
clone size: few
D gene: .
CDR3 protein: CASSHEAWNTEAFF
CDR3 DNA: TGTGCCAGCAGTCACGAGGCGTGGAACACTGAAGCTTTCTTT

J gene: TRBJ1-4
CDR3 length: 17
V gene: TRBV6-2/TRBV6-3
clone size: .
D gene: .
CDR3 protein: CASSYDSAYLANEKLFF
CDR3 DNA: TGTGCCAGCAGTTACGATTCGGCATACCTCGCTAATGAAAAACTGTTTTTT

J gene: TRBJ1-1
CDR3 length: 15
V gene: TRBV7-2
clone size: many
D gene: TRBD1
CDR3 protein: CASSLAGQGWTEAFF
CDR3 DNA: TGTGCCAGCAGCTTAGCTGGACAGGGTTGGACTGAAGCTTTCTTT

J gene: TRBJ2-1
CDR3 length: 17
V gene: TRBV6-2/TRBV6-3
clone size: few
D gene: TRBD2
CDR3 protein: CASSYAQASGTYNEQFF
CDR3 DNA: TGTGCCAGCAGTTACGCCCAGGCTAGCGGGACATACAATGAGCAGTTCTTC

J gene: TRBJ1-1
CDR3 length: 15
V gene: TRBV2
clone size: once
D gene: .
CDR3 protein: CASSVAGRPLGEAFF
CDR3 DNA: TGTGCCAGCAGTGTGGCGGGGCGACCTCTGGGTGAAGCTTTCTTT

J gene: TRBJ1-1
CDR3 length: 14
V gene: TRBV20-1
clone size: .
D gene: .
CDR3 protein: CSARDREGVGEAFF
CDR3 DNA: TGCAGTGCTAGAGATCGGGAGGGGGTGGGTGAAGCTTTCTTT

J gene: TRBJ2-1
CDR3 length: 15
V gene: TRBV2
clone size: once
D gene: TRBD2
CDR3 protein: CATKAGGGSYNEQFF
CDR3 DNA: TGTGCCACCAAGGCGGGAGGAGGCTCCTACAATGAGCAGTTCTTC

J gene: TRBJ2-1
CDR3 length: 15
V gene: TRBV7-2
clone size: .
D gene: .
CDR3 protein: CASSLAPLGYNEQFF
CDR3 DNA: TGTGCCAGCAGCTTAGCGCCCCTCGGATACAATGAGCAGTTCTTC

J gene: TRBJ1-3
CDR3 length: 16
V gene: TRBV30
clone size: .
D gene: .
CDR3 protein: CAWSAQITYSGNTIYF
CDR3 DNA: TGTGCCTGGAGTGCCCAGATCACCTACTCTGGAAACACCATATATTTT

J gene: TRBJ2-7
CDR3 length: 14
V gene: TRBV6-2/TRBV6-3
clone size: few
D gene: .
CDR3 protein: CASSYKGGTYEQYF
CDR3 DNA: TGTGCCAGCAGTTACAAGGGTGGGACCTACGAGCAGTACTTC

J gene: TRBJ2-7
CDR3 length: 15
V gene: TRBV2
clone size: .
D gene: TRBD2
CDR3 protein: CASSEKVAGSYEQYF
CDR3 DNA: TGTGCCAGCAGTGAAAAGGTAGCGGGGTCCTACGAGCAGTACTTC

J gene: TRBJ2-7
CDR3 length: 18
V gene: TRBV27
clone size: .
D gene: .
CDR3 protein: CASRGLGPRAQHSYEQYF
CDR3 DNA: TGTGCCAGCAGGGGACTTGGGCCCCGGGCCCAGCACTCCTACGAGCAGTACTTC

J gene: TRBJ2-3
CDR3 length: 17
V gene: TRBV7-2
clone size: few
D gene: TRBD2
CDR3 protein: CASSWATSGGAVDTQYF
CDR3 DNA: TGTGCCAGCAGCTGGGCAACTAGCGGGGGGGCCGTAGATACGCAGTATTTT

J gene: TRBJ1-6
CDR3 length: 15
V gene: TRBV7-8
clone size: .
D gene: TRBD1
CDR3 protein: CASSLGGTANSPLHF
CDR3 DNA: TGTGCCAGCAGCTTAGGTGGGACAGCAAATTCACCCCTCCACTTT

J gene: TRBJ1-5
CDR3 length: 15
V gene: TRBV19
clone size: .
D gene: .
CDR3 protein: CASSKVGDSNQPQHF
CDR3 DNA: TGTGCCAGTAGTAAGGTCGGGGATAGCAATCAGCCCCAGCATTTT

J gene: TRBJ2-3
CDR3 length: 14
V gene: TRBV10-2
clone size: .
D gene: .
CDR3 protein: CASRLGAVTDTQYF
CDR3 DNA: TGCGCCAGCAGATTGGGAGCGGTTACAGATACGCAGTATTTT

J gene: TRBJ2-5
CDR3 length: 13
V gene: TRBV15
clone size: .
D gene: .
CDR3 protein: CATSRESLADQYF
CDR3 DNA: TGTGCCACCAGCAGAGAAAGTCTAGCCGATCAGTACTTC

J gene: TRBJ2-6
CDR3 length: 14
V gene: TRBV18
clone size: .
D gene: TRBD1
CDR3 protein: CASHRGTGANVLTF
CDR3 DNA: TGTGCCAGCCACAGGGGGACTGGGGCCAACGTCCTGACTTTC

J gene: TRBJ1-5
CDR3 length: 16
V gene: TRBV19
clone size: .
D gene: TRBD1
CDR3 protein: CASSKLQGAVDQPQHF
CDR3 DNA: TGTGCCAGTAGTAAATTACAGGGGGCTGTGGATCAGCCCCAGCATTTT

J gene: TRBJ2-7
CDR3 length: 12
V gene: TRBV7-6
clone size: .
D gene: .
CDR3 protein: CASSSGTIEQYF
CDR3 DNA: TGTGCCAGCAGCTCCGGGACCATCGAGCAGTACTTC

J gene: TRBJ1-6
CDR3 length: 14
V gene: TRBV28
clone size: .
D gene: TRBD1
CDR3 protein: CASSLIQGGQHLHF
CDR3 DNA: TGTGCCAGCAGTTTAATCCAGGGGGGACAACACCTCCACTTT

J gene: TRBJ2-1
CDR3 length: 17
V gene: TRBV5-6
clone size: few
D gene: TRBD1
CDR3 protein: CASSRQGQGSSYNEQFF
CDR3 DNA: TGTGCCAGCAGCCGTCAGGGACAGGGGAGCTCCTACAATGAGCAGTTCTTC

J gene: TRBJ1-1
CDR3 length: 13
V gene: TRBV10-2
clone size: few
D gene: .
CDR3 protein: CASSFTMNTEAFF
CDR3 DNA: TGCGCCAGCAGTTTCACGATGAACACTGAAGCTTTCTTT

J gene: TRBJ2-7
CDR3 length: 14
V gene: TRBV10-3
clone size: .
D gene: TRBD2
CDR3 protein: CAIRLGLASGEQYF
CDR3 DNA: TGTGCCATCAGGCTGGGACTAGCGAGTGGCGAGCAGTACTTC

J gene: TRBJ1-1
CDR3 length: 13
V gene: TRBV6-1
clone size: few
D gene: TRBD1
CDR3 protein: CASRGGQAIEAFF
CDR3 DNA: TGTGCCAGCAGGGGCGGACAGGCCATTGAAGCTTTCTTT

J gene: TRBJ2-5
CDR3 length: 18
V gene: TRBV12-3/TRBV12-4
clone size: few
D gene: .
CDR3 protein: CASSPPHGRGDLKETQYF
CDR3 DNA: TGTGCCAGCAGTCCACCCCATGGTCGAGGGGATTTAAAAGAGACCCAGTACTTC

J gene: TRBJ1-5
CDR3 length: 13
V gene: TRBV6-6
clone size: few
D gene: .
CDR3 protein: CASSWRPNQPQHF
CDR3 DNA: TGTGCCAGCAGTTGGCGCCCCAATCAGCCCCAGCATTTT

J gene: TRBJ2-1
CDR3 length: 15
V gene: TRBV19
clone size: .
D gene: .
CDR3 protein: CASSIVRTNYNEQFF
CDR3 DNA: TGTGCCAGTAGTATCGTCCGGACAAACTACAATGAGCAGTTCTTC

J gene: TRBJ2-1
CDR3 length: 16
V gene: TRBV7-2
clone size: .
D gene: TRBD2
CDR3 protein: CASSSRFGRERDEQFF
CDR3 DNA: TGTGCCAGCAGTTCCCGGTTTGGGCGGGAGAGGGATGAGCAGTTCTTC

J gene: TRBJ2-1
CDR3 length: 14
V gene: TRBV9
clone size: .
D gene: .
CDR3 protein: CASSTGIGYNEQFF
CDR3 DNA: TGTGCCAGCAGCACGGGAATCGGGTACAATGAGCAGTTCTTC